This TCR beta chain was recovered during a study of cytomegalovirus exposure and HLA in healthy donors. Findings and caveats of the study: Upon later analysis, TCR association rates were observed to vary by HLA locus, being highest for DRB1 and lowest for HLA-C. In a later analysis, donors in an Asian-associated ancestry cluster reportedly had fewer N-insertions in productive TCRs than the cohort mean. TCR beta V- and J-gene trimming, according to a later analysis, was linked to a missense DCLRE1C variant. The study designated over 150 TCR beta chains cytomegalovirus-associated.

Use of 60 Vbeta and 13 Jbeta primers characterized the PCR. Sequencing used immunoSEQ multiplex PCR; TCRdb keeps in-frame clones, though not all of them. The sample carries 190,000 or so clones, roughly 78% recorded once. Only one count was recorded for this clone. As yet, its antigen is unknown. This TCR was sampled from a girl aged 10 to 17 in good health and CMV-seropositive. What was sequenced was PBMCs.

CDR3 sequence: CASSEPALADSYNEQFF. The CDR3 region has the DNA TGTGCCAGCAGTGAGCCCGCCTTAGCGGATTCCTACAATGAGCAGTTCTTC. This rearrangement joins TRBV6-4 to TRBJ2-1, with D perhaps TRBD2 (6 bases). V was cut by 3 bases and J by 1 base, with 16 bases left in between. Germline lookup yields CDR1 MRHNA and CDR2 SNTAGT. The CDR3 is 17 amino acids.